The T cell receptor (beta chain) described here comes from a study of identical twins. Findings and caveats of the study: The study found weaker excess twin sharing in beta out-of-frame sequences. Those out-of-frame alpha sequences shared by twins showed an excess of low generation probability.

About this clonotype: Antigen specificity is unknown.

TCRdb re-analysed the 5' RACE reads in MiXCR, keeping a single row per CDR3 protein. The data contain a few hundred thousand distinct CDR3 sequences, approximately 8.7% of them singletons. Germline V gives CDR1 MNHNS, CDR2 SASEGT. V lost 11 bases and J lost 1, with 14 bases in between. The CDR3 is made up of 13 amino acids. This rearrangement joins TRBV6-1 to TRBJ1-1; D remains unclear. The material sequenced was naive T cells sorted from blood. This TCR was recovered from a woman between 50 and 59 years old in good health. CDR3 bases: TGTGCCGCCAGGAGACTTTCGAACACTGAAGCTTTCTTT. Its protein is CAARRLSNTEAFF.